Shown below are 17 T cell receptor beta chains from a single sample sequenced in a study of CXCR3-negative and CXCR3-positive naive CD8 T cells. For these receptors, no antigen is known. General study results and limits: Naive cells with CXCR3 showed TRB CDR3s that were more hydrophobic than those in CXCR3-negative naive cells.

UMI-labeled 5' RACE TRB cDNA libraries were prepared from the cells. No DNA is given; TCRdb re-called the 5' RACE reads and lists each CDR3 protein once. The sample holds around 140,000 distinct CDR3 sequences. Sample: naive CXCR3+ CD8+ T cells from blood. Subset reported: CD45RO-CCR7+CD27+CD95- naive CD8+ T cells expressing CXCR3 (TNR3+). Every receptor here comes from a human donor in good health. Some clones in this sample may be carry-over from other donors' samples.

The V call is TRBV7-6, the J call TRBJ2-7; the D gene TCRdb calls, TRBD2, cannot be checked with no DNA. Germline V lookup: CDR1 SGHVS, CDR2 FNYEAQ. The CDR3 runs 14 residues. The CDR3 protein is CASSLDTSQREQYF. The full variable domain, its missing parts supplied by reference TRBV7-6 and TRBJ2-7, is GAGVSQSPRYKVTKRGQDVALRCDPISGHVSLYWYRQALGQGPEFLTYFNYEAQQDKSGLPNDRFSAERPEGSISTLTIQRTEQRDSAMYRCASSLDTSQREQYFGPGTRLTVT.

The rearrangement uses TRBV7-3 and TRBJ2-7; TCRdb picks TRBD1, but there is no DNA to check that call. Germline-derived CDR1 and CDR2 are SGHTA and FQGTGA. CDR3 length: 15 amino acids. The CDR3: CASSFGGPDFYEQYF.

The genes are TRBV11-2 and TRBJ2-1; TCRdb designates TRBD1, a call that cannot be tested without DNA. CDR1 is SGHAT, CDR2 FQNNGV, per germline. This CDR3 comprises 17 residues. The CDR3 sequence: CASSLLRGLDSYNEQFF.

This CDR3 is CASSQTDRVYEQYF. V usage is TRBV4-1 and J usage is TRBJ2-7; there is no DNA to check the TCRdb D call of TRBD1. The CDR3 extends over 14 amino acids. CDR1 is MGHRA, CDR2 YSYEKL, per germline.

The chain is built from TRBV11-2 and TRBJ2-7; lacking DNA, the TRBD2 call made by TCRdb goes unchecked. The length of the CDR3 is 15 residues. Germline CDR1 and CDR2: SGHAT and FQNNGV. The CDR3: CASSPAGTSGYEQYF.

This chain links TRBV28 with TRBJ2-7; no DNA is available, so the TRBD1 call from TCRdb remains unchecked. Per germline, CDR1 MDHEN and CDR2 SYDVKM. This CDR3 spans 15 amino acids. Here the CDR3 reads CASSLRGQASYEQYF.

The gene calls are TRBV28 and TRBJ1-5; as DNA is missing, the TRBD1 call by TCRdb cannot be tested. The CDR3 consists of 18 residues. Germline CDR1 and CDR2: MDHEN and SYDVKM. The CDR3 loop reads CASSLDRAQTYSNQPQHF.

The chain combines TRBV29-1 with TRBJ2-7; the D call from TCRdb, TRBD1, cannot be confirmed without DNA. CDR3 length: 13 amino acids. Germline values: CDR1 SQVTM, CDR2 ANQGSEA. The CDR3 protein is CSGVGESSYEQYF.

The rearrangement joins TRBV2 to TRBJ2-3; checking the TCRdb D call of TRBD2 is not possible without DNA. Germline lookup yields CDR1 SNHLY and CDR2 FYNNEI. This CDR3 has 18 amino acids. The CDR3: CASSGGSGGRKNTDTQYF.

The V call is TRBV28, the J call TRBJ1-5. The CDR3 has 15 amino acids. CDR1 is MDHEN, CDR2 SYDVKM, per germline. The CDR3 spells CASSFLGRDGQPQHF.

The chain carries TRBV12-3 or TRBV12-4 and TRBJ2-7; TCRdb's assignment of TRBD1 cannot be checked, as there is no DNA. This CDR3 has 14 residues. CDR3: CASSPDRGHLEQYF.

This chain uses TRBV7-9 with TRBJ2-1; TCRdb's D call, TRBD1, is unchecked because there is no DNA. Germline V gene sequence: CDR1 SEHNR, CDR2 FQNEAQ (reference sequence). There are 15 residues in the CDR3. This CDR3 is CASSPAAGTLNEQFF.

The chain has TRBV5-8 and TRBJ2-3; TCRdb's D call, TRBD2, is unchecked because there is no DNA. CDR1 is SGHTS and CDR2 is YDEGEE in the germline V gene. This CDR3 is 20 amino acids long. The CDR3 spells CASSFVWRVTSRADTDTQYF.

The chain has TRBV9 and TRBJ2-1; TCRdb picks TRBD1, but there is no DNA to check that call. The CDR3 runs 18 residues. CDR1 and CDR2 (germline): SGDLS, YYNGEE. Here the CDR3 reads CASSGTGVRPSSYNEQFF.

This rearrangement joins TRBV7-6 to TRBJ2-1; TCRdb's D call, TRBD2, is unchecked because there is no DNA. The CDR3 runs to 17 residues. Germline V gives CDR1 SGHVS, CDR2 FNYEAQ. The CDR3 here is CASSPSTSGISYNEQFF.

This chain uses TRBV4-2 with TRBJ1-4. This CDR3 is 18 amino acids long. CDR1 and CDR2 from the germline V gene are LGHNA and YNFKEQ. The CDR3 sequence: CASSQVEGIIGTNEKLFF.

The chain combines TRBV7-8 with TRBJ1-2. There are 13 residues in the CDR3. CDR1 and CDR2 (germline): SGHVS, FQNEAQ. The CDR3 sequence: CASSLKWSYGYTF. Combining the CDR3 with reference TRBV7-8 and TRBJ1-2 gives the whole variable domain GAGVSQSPRYKVAKRGQDVALRCDPISGHVSLFWYQQALGQGPEFLTYFQNEAQLDKSGLPSDRFFAERPEGSVSTLKIQRTQQEDSAVYLCASSLKWSYGYTFGSGTRLTVV.